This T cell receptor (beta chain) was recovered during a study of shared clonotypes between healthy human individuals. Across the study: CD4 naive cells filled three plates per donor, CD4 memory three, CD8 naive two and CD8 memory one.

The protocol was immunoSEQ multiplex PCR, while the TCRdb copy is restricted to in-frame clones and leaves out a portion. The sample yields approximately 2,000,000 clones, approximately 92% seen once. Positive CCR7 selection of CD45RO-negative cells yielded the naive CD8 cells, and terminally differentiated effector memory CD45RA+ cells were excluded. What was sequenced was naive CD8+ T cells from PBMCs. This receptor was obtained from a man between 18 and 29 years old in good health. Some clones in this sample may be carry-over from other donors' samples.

The CDR3 loop reads CASSADRGLDQPQHF. The DNA for the CDR3 is TGTGCCAGCAGCGCGGACAGGGGGCTCGATCAGCCCCAGCATTTT. The rearrangement links TRBV7-6 to TRBJ1-5; 11 bases match TRBD1. With V trimmed by 5 bases and J by 5 bases, 5 bases remained unmatched. The CDR3 consists of 15 residues. Germline V gene sequence: CDR1 SGHVS, CDR2 FNYEAQ.